This TCR beta chain was profiled in a study of OX40 agonist ivuxolimab in advanced cancers. For the study at large: Aged roughly 23 to 85 with a mean of approximately 60 years, they were less than 90% male.

Sequenced by immunoSEQ multiplex PCR; TCRdb stores in-frame clones only, minus some. The repertoire holds about 38,000 clones, 80% to 90% seen once, with around 43% in the top ten. The ends lost 5 bases at V and 4 bases at J; junction bases unmatched: 13. CDR1 and CDR2 from the germline V gene are MDHEN and SYDVKM. CDR3 length: 17 residues. The sequence was collected from an adult with an advanced solid tumor such as melanoma, head and neck, liver or kidney cancer. V is TRBV28 and J is TRBJ2-5, with 10 bases identical to TRBD2. The sequenced sample was CD4+ or CD8+ T cells sorted from blood, obtained in a trial of the OX40 agonist ivuxolimab. The CDR3 protein is CASSDGTSALVGETQYF. The CDR3 nucleotides read TGTGCCAGCAGTGACGGGACTAGCGCCCTTGTGGGAGAGACCCAGTACTTC.